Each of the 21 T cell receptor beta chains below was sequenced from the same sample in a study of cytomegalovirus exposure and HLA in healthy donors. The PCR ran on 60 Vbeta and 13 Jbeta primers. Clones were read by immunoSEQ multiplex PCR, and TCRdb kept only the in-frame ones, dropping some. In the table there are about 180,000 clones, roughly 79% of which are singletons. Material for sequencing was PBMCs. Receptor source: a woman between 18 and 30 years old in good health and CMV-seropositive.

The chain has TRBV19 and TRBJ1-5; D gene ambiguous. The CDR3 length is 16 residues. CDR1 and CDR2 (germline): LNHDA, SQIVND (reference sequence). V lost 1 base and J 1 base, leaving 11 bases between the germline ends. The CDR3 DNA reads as TGTGCCAGTAGTATAGGTCCGGGGAGGAGCAATCAGCCCCAGCATTTT. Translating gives CASSIGPGRSNQPQHF.

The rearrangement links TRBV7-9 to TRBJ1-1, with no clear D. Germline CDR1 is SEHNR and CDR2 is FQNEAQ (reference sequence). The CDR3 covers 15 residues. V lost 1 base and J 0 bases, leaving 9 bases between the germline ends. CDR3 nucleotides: TGTGCCAGCAGCTTAGGGCGTGACATGAACACTGAAGCTTTCTTT. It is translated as CASSLGRDMNTEAFF.

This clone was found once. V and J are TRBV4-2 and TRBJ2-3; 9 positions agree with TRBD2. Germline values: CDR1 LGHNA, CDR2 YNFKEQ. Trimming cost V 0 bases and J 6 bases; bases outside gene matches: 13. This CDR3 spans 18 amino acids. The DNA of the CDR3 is TGTGCCAGCAGCCAAGAGTTTGGCGGGGGGGCCTGGGTGGATACGCAGTATTTT. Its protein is CASSQEFGGGAWVDTQYF.

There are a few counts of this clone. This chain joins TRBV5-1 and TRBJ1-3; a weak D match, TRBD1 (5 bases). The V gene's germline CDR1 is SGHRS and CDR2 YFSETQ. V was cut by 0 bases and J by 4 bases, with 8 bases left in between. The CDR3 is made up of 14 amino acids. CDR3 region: CASSLVGGGNTIYF. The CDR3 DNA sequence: TGCGCCAGCAGCTTGGTCGGGGGGGGAAACACCATATATTTT.

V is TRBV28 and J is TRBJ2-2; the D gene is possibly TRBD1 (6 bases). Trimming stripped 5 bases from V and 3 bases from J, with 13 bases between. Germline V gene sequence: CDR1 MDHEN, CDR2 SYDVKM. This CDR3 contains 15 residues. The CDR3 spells CASSIPGQYTGELFF. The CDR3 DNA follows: TGTGCCAGCAGTATCCCCGGACAGTACACCGGGGAGCTGTTTTTT. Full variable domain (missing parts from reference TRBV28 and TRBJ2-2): DVKVTQSSRYLVKRTGEKVFLECVQDMDHENMFWYRQDPGLGLRLIYFSYDVKMKEKGDIPEGYSVSREKKERFSLILESASTNQTSMYLCASSIPGQYTGELFFGEGSRLTVL.

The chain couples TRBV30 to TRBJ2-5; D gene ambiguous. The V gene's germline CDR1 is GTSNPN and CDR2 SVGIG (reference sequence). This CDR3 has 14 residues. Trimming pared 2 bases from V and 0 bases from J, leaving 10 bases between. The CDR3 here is CAWSTTSYQETQYF. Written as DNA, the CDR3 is TGTGCCTGGAGTACCACTTCGTACCAAGAGACCCAGTACTTC.

CDR3 region: CASSTLPGTQYF. The CDR3 DNA reads as TGTGCCAGCAGCACATTACCCGGGACGCAGTATTTT. The rearrangement links TRBV11-3 to TRBJ2-3; D is undetermined. CDR1 and CDR2 from the germline V gene are SGHNT and YENEEA. Trimming left V 5 bases short and J 9 bases short, with 12 bases between. The CDR3 loop spans 12 amino acids.

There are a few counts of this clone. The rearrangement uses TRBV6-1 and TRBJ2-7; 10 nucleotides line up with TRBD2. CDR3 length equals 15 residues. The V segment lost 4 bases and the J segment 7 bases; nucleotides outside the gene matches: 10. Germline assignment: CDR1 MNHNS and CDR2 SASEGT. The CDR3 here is CASSASAGGLGEQYF. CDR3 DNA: TGTGCCAGCAGTGCTTCAGCGGGGGGGCTGGGGGAGCAGTACTTC.

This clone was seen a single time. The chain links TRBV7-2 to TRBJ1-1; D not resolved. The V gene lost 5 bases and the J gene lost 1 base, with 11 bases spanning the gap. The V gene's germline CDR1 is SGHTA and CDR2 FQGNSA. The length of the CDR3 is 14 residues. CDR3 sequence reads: CASSERQENTEAFF. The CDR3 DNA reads TGTGCCAGCAGCGAACGGCAGGAGAACACTGAAGCTTTCTTT.

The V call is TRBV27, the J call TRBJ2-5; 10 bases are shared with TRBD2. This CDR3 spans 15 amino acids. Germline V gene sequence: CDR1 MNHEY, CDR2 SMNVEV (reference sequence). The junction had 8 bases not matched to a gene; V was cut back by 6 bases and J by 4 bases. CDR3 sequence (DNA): TGTGCCAGCAGCCTATACTGGACTAGCGGAGAGACCCAGTACTTC. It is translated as CASSLYWTSGETQYF.

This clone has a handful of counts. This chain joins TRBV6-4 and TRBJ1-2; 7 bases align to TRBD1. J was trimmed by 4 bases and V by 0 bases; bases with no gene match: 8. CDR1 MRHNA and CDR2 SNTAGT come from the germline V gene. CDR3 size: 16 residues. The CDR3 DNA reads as TGTGCCAGCAGTGACTCGAGTGACAGGGTGGCCTATGGCTACACCTTC. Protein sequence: CASSDSSDRVAYGYTF.

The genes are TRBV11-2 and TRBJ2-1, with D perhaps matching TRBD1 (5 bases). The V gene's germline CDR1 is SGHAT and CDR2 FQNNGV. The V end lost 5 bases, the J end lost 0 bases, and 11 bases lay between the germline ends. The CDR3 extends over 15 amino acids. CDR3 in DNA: TGTGCCAGCAGCCTACAGGTTAGCTCCTACAATGAGCAGTTCTTC. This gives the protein CASSLQVSSYNEQFF.

The DNA of the CDR3 is TGTGCCAGTAGTATAGGCGTCCCCAAGCCCCAGCATTTT. Its translation: CASSIGVPKPQHF. V is TRBV19 and J is TRBJ1-5; D not resolved. The V end was cut by 1 base, the J end by 8 bases, with 9 bases between. There are 13 residues in the CDR3. CDR1 is LNHDA and CDR2 is SQIVND in the germline V gene (reference sequence).

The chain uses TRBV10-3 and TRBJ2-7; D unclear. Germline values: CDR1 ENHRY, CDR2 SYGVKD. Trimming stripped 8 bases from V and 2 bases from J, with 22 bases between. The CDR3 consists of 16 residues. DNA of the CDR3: TGTGCCATCGCAAGTCCCACTGGTAGCAGTCCCTACGAGCAGTACTTC. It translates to CAIASPTGSSPYEQYF.

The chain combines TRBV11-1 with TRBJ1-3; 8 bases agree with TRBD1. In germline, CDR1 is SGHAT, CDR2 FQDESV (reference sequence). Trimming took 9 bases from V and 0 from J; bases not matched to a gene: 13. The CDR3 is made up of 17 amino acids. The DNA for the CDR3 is TGTGCCAGGATCAAGTTCGGACAGGGCTACTCTGGAAACACCATATATTTT. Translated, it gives CARIKFGQGYSGNTIYF.

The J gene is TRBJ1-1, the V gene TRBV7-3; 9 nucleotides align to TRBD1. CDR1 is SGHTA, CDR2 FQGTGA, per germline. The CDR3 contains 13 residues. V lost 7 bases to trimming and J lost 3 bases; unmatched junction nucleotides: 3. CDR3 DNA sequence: TGTGCCAGCAAACAGGGGGCGGACACTGAAGCTTTCTTT. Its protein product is CASKQGADTEAFF. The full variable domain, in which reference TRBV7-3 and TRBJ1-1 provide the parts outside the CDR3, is GAGVSQTPSNKVTEKGKYVELRCDPISGHTALYWYRQSLGQGPEFLIYFQGTGAADDSGLPNDRFFAVRPEGSVSTLKIQRTERGDSAVYLCASKQGADTEAFFGQGTRLTVV.

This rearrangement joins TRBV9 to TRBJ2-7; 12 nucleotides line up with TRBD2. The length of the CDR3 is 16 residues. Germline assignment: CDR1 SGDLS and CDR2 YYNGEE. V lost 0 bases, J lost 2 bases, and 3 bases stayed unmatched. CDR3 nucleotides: TGTGCCAGCAGCGTAGGTCTAGCGGGGGGGCCCTACGAGCAGTACTTC. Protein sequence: CASSVGLAGGPYEQYF.

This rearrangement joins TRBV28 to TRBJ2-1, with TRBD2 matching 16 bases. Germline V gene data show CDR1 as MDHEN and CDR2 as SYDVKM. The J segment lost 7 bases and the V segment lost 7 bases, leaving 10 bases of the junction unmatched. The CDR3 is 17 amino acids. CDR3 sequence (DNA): TGTGCCAGCATGTTCGGGACTAGCGGGGGGGCCAGGAATGAGCAGTTCTTC. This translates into CASMFGTSGGARNEQFF.

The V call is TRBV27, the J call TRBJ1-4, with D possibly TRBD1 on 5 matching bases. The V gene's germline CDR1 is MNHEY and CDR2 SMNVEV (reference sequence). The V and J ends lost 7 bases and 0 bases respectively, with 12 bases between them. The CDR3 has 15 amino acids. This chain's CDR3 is CASTPRGTTNEKLFF. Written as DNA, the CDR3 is TGTGCCAGCACCCCCCGGGGGACAACTAATGAAAAACTGTTTTTT.

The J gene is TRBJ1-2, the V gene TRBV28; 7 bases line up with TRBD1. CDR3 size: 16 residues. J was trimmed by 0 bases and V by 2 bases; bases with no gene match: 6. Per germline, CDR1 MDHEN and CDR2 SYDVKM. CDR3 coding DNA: TGTGCCAGCAGTTTACCCCAGGGACAGACTAACTATGGCTACACCTTC. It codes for CASSLPQGQTNYGYTF.

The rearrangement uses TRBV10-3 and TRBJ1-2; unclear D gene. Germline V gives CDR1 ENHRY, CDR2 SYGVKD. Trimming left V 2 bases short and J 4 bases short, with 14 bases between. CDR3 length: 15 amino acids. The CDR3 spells CAISEVGGRGYGYTF. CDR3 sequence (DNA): TGTGCCATCAGTGAGGTCGGCGGTCGGGGCTATGGCTACACCTTC.